This T cell receptor (beta chain) was documented in a study of Graves' ophthalmopathy and Graves' hyperthyroidism. This clonotype was found many times. The study amplified TCR beta CDR3 regions using RNA transcripts. First-round RT-PCR with HTBI primers preceded a second-round multiplex PCR. TCRdb reprocessed the multiplex PCR reads via MiXCR and lists one record per CDR3 protein. The sample has about 480,000 distinct CDR3 sequences; roughly 14% are singletons. Trimming left V 0 bases short and J 11 bases short, with 13 bases between. The CDR3 sequence is 13 residues long. Germline V CDR1 and CDR2: MGHRA, YSYEKL. Other autoimmune diseases, uncontrolled infections, pregnancy or lactation excluded patients from enrollment.

Specimen: blood. This clonotype was obtained from a woman aged 25 to 39 with Graves' ophthalmopathy. The genes are TRBV4-1 and TRBJ1-1; D uncertain. The CDR3 DNA sequence: TGCGCCAGCAGCCAAGATTGGCCCCCTAGGGCTTTCTTT. Translating it yields CASSQDWPPRAFF.